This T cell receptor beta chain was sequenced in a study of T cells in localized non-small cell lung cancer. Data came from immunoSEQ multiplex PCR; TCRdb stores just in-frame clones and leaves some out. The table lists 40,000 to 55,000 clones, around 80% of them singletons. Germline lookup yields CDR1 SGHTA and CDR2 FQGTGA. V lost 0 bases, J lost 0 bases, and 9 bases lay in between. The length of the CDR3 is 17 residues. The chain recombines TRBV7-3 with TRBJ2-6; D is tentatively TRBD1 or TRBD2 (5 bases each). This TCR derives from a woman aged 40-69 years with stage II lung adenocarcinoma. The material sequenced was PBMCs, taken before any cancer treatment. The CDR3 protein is CASSLTGTGSGANVLTF. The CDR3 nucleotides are TGTGCCAGCAGCTTAACTGGGACGGGCTCTGGGGCCAACGTCCTGACTTTC.